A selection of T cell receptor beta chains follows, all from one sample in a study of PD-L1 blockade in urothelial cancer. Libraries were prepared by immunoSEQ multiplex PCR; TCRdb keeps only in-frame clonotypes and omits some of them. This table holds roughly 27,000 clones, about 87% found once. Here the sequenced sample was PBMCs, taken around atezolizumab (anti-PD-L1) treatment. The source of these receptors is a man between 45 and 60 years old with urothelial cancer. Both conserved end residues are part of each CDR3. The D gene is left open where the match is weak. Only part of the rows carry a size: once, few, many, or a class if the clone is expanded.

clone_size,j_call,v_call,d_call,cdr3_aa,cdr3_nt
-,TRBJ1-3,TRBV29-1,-,CSAADSGNTIYF,TGCAGCGCCGCAGACTCTGGAAACACCATATATTTT
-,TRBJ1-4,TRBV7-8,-,CASSLSPGVELFF,TGTGCCAGCAGCTTATCTCCAGGGGTGGAACTGTTTTTT
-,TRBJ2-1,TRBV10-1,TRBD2,CASSASGSLIEQFF,TGCGCCAGCAGTGCTAGCGGGAGTTTGATTGAGCAGTTCTTC
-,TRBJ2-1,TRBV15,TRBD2,CATSRGTSGARSYNEQFF,TGTGCCACCAGCAGAGGGACTAGCGGAGCCCGCTCCTACAATGAGCAGTTCTTC
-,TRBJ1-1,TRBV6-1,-,CASSEVGARTEAFF,TGTGCCAGCAGTGAAGTGGGGGCGCGGACTGAAGCTTTCTTT
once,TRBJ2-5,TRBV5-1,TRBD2,CASSFGLAGAETQYF,TGCGCCAGCAGCTTCGGACTAGCGGGAGCCGAGACCCAGTACTTC
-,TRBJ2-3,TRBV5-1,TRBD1,CASTNRTGGATDTQYF,TGCGCCAGCACAAATAGGACAGGGGGCGCGACAGATACGCAGTATTTT
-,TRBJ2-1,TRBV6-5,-,CASTTGNEQFF,TGTGCCAGCACGACTGGGAATGAGCAGTTCTTC
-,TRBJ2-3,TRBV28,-,CASSLPSQWRGHTDTQYF,TGTGCCAGCAGTTTACCGTCACAGTGGCGAGGGCACACAGATACGCAGTATTTT
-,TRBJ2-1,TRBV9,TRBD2,CASSVGSGGFNEQFF,TGTGCCAGCAGCGTAGGAAGCGGGGGGTTCAATGAGCAGTTCTTC
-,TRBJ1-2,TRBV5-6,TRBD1,CASSLGRGPGGYTF,TGTGCCAGCAGCTTGGGTAGGGGGCCCGGTGGCTACACCTTC
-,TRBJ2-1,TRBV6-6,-,CASSYSLDNEQFF,TGTGCCAGCAGTTACTCTCTAGACAATGAGCAGTTCTTC
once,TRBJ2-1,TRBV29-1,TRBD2,CSVAGGERGSYNEQFF,TGCAGCGTTGCGGGGGGGGAGCGGGGATCCTACAATGAGCAGTTCTTC